This entry lists 13 T cell receptor beta chains sequenced from one sample in a study of CD8+ T cells in alopecia areata. Sample treatment: oral pan-JAK inhibitor, 5-10 mg twice daily. After isolation, RNA underwent reverse transcription to generate cDNA as the sequencing template. Data came from immunoSEQ multiplex PCR; TCRdb stores just in-frame clones and leaves some out. The repertoire holds 160,000 or so clones, around 58% seen once, with more than 15% in the top ten. This sample comprised CD4+ T cells sorted from blood, obtained between weeks 55 and 65, from a patient treated with tofacitinib. The receptors were sampled from a human donor with alopecia areata.

The V gene is TRBV7-3, the J gene TRBJ1-2, with TRBD1 matching over 7 bases. This CDR3 spans 16 amino acids. Germline CDR1 SGHTA, CDR2 FQGTGA. V shed 0 bases and J 8 bases; nucleotides not matched to a gene: 12. The CDR3 sequence is CASSLTLIDRVGGYTF. CDR3 sequence (DNA): TGTGCCAGCAGCTTAACCCTAATCGACAGGGTAGGCGGCTACACCTTC.

The chain links TRBV29-1 to TRBJ1-1; D unclear. Germline CDR1 SQVTM, CDR2 ANQGSEA. Trimming pared 0 bases from V and 11 bases from J, leaving 4 bases between. This CDR3 spans 9 amino acids. CDR3 sequence: CSVEDPAFF. The CDR3 bases are TGCAGCGTTGAAGATCCGGCTTTCTTT.

This clone was observed a handful of times. The genes are TRBV7-2 and TRBJ1-4; tentative D call: TRBD1 (6 bases). This CDR3 contains 13 residues. Looked up from germline, CDR1 is SGHTA and CDR2 is FQGNSA. The V gene lost 5 bases and the J gene lost 8 bases, with 12 bases spanning the gap. The CDR3 nucleotides read TGTGCCAGCAGCCAAGTCACAGGGGAAAAACTGTTTTTT. It translates to CASSQVTGEKLFF.

This chain uses TRBV5-1 with TRBJ2-1; D perhaps matches TRBD1 (6 bases). The V gene's germline CDR1 is SGHRS and CDR2 YFSETQ. This CDR3 is built from 14 residues. The V gene lost 3 bases and the J gene lost 10 bases, with 17 bases spanning the gap. CDR3 DNA: TGCGCCAGCAGCTCCTTGTCCGGGACAACAGAGCAGTTCTTC. Its translation: CASSSLSGTTEQFF.

This chain uses TRBV7-9 with TRBJ2-6; D assignment may be TRBD1 or TRBD2 (5 bases each). This CDR3 has 18 amino acids. Looked up from germline, CDR1 is SEHNR and CDR2 is FQNEAQ (reference sequence). V lost 1 base to trimming and J lost 0 bases, with 13 bases between them. For the CDR3, the DNA is TGTGCCAGCAGCTTAGTCGGGGCTTTGATCTCTGGGGCCAACGTCCTGACTTTC. Translating it yields CASSLVGALISGANVLTF.

J is TRBJ2-3 and V is TRBV7-2, with 7 bases lining up with TRBD2. CDR1 SGHTA and CDR2 FQGNSA come from the germline V gene. Trimming cost V 1 base and J 8 bases; bases outside gene matches: 9. The CDR3 has 15 residues. The CDR3 protein is CASSLEGLGMVTQYF. CDR3 DNA sequence: TGTGCCAGCAGCTTAGAAGGACTAGGAATGGTTACGCAGTATTTT.

J is TRBJ1-6 and V is TRBV2, with 7 bases fitting TRBD1. The CDR3 runs 11 residues. Germline V gene data show CDR1 as SNHLY and CDR2 as FYNNEI. V trimming: 9 bases; J trimming: 12 bases; junction bases outside the gene matches: 5. In DNA, the CDR3 is TGTGCCAGTAACAGGGGCGTACCCCTCCACTTT. This encodes CASNRGVPLHF.

About this clone itself: At one end, the junction sequence differs from germline, possibly due to a read error. This chain connects TRBV4-1 to TRBJ2-7; D might be TRBD1 or TRBD2, each matching 5 bases. The germline gives CDR1 MGHRA, CDR2 YSYEKL. This CDR3 comprises 15 residues. The CDR3: CASSQVGSGPYEQYF. The CDR3 nucleotides read TGTGCCAGCAGCCAAGTGGGCTCGGGGCCCTACGAGCAGTACTTC.

The V call is TRBV6-5, the J call TRBJ1-1; no firm D call. CDR1 and CDR2 (germline): MNHEY, SVGAGI. Trimming removed 0 bases at V and 5 bases at J, with 16 bases between. The CDR3 runs to 16 residues. The chain's CDR3 is CASSYSDGVRRTEAFF. Here the CDR3 DNA reads TGTGCCAGCAGTTACTCCGACGGAGTTCGAAGGACTGAAGCTTTCTTT.

The chain couples TRBV7-3 to TRBJ2-5; a weak D match, TRBD1 (5 bases). V was cut by 2 bases and J by 1 base, with 5 bases left in between. This CDR3 is 13 amino acids long. Per germline, CDR1 SGHTA and CDR2 FQGTGA. CDR3 nucleotides: TGTGCCAGCAGCTTAGGGGCCCAAGAGACCCAGTACTTC. It translates to CASSLGAQETQYF.

The V and J genes are TRBV2 and TRBJ2-5; D not certain. The V gene's germline CDR1 is SNHLY and CDR2 FYNNEI. The CDR3 consists of 13 residues. The V gene lost 7 bases and the J gene lost 3 bases, with 12 bases spanning the gap. The CDR3 nucleotides read TGTGCCAGCACCAGGAACAGAGAAGAGACCCAGTACTTC. Amino acid sequence: CASTRNREETQYF.

The chain uses TRBV29-1 and TRBJ1-4; D gene unclear. The germline CDR1 and CDR2 sequences are SQVTM and ANQGSEA. Trimming removed 4 bases at V and 3 bases at J, with 9 bases between. The CDR3 runs 13 residues. DNA of the CDR3: TGCAGCGTTGGGTCTTTGTCTAATGAAAAACTGTTTTTT. It codes for CSVGSLSNEKLFF. Variable domain in full (rest from reference TRBV29-1 and TRBJ1-4): SAVISQKPSRDICQRGTSLTIQCQVDSQVTMMFWYRQQPGQSLTLIATANQGSEATYESGFVIDKFPISRPNLTFSTLTVSNMSPEDSSIYLCSVGSLSNEKLFFGSGTQLSVL.

The chain recombines TRBV29-1 with TRBJ2-2, with 7 bases identical to TRBD1. The ends lost 3 bases at V and 4 bases at J; junction bases unmatched: 8. Germline V lookup: CDR1 SQVTM, CDR2 ANQGSEA. This CDR3 is 15 amino acids long. In nucleotides, the CDR3 is TGCAGCGTTGACCTGGGACAGAGACTCACCGGGGAGCTGTTTTTT. It specifies CSVDLGQRLTGELFF.